A single sample is the source of the 5 T cell receptor beta chains below, sequenced in a study of shared clonotypes between healthy human individuals (dated by TCRdb to 2020 to 2022). The protocol used for the library was the immunoSEQ multiplex PCR assay. TCRdb provides this immuneACCESS table in a form limited to in-frame rearrangements. Some clones are lacking; in checked studies, under half of them reflect an unresolved V gene, and why the rest are absent is not known. Counted in this sample were 950,000 to 1,200,000 clones; around three quarters of them appeared once. Jointly, the top ten make up 0.85% to 1% of the sample. The sample taken for sequencing was memory CD4+ T cells from PBMCs. The cell subset or site label, as the study defines it: CD45RA-negative fraction. All receptors come from a man younger than 35 in good health. Some clones in this sample may be carry-over from other donors' samples.

The J gene is TRBJ2-3, the V gene TRBV5-1, with 9 bases aligning to TRBD2. The length of the CDR3 is 15 residues. Germline V gene lookup returns CDR1 SGHRS and CDR2 YFSETQ. V lost 6 bases, J lost 1 base, and 6 bases stayed unmatched. The CDR3 loop is CASTPRLAGTDTQYF. The CDR3 nucleotides are TGCGCCAGCACCCCCCGACTAGCGGGCACAGATACGCAGTATTTT. The variable domain in full, with the rest retrieved from reference TRBV5-1 and TRBJ2-3, is KAGVTQTPRYLIKTRGQQVTLSCSPISGHRSVSWYQQTPGQGLQFLFEYFSETQRNKGNFPGRFSGRQFSNSRSEMNVSTLELGDSALYLCASTPRLAGTDTQYFGPGTRLTVL.

The V and J genes are TRBV7-7 and TRBJ2-5; D is possibly TRBD1 (6 bases). This CDR3 contains 16 residues. The V end was cut by 5 bases, the J end by 5 bases, with 21 bases between. Looked up from germline, CDR1 is SSHAT and CDR2 is FNYEAQ (reference sequence). The CDR3 spells CASSQFSSRQAETQYF. CDR3 nucleotide sequence: TGTGCCAGCAGCCAATTTAGTTCCCGACAGGCGGAGACCCAGTACTTC.

The rearrangement links TRBV5-6 to TRBJ1-1; D unclear. CDR1 is SGHDT and CDR2 is YYEEEE in the germline V gene. This CDR3 has 15 residues. Trimming took 4 bases from V and 0 from J, leaving 13 bases between them. CDR3 amino acids: CASSLPWVLNTEAFF. The CDR3 nucleotides read TGTGCCAGCAGCCTCCCGTGGGTTCTGAACACTGAAGCTTTCTTT.

The chain combines TRBV11-2 with TRBJ1-5; 7 bases are a match to TRBD1. Germline loops: CDR1 SGHAT, CDR2 FQNNGV. The CDR3 has 13 amino acids. J gave up 6 bases and V 3 bases, and 2 bases lay outside the gene matches. CDR3 residues: CASSLTGSQPQHF. The CDR3 nucleotides are TGTGCCAGCAGCTTGACAGGGAGTCAGCCCCAGCATTTT.

The chain carries TRBV30 and TRBJ2-1; D remains unclear. V gave up 2 bases and J gave up 7 bases, with 15 bases separating them. The CDR3 is 14 residues long. Germline V CDR1 and CDR2: GTSNPN, SVGIG (reference sequence). The CDR3 DNA sequence: TGTGCCTGGAGTTATAGAGTAAGTAAGAATGAGCAGTTCTTC. Protein product: CAWSYRVSKNEQFF.